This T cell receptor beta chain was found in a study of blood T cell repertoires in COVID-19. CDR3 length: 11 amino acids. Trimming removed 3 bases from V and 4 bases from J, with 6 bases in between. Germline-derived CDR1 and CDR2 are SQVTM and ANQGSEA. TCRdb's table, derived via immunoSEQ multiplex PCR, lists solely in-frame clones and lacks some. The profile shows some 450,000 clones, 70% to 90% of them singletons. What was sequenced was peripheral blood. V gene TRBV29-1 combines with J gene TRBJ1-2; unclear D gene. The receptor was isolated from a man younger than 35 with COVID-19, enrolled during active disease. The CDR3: CSVESSYGYTF. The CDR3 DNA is TGCAGCGTTGAGTCCAGCTATGGCTACACCTTC.